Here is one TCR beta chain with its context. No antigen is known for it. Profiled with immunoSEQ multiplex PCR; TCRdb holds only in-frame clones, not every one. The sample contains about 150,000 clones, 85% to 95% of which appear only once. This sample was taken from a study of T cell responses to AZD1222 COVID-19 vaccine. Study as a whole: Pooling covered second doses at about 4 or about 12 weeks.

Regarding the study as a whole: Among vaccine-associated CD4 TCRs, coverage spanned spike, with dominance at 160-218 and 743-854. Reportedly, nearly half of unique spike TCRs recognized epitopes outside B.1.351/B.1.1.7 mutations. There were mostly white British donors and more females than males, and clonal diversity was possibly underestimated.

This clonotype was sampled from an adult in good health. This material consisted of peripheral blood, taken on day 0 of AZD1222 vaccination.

DNA for the CDR3: TGTGCCAGCAGACAGAGACTTCTTGACTATGGCTACACCTTC. Translated: CASRQRLLDYGYTF. This chain joins TRBV2 and TRBJ1-2; no definite D call. Trimming stripped 6 bases from V and 3 bases from J, with 14 bases between. Germline CDR1 SNHLY, CDR2 FYNNEI. The length of the CDR3 is 14 residues. The full variable domain, rest sourced from reference TRBV2 and TRBJ1-2, is EPEVTQTPSHQVTQMGQEVILRCVPISNHLYFYWYRQILGQKVEFLVSFYNNEISEKSEIFDDQFSVERPDGSNFTLKIRSTKLEDSAMYFCASRQRLLDYGYTFGSGTRLTVV.